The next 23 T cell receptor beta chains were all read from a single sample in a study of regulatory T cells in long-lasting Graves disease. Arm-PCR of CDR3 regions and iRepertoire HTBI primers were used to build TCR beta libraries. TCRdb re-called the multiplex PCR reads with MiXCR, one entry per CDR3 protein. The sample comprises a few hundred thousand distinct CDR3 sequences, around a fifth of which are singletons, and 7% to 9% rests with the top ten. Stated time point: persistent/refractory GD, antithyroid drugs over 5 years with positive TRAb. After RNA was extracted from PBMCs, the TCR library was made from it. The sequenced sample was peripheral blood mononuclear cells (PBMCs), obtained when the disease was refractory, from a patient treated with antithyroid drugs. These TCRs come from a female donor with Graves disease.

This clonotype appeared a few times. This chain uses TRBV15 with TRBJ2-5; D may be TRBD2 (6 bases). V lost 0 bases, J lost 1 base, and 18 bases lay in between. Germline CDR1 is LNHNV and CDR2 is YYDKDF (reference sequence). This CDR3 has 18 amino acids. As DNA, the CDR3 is TGTGCCACCAGCAGAGACGGGGGACTTCAGGGCCTCCAAGAGACCCAGTACTTC. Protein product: CATSRDGGLQGLQETQYF.

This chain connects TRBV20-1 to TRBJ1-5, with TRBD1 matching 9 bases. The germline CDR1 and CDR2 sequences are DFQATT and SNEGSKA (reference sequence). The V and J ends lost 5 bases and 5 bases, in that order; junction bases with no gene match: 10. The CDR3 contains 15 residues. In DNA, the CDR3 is TGCAGTGCTCTAGACAGACAGGGGGGAGATCAGCCCCAGCATTTT. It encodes CSALDRQGGDQPQHF.

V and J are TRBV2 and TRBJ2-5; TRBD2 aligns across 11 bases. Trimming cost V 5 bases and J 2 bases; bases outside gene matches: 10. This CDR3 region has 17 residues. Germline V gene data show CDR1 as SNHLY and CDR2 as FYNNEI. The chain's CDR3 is CASSSSYSGGGQETQYF. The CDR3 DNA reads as TGTGCCAGCAGTTCGAGTTATAGCGGGGGGGGGCAAGAGACCCAGTACTTC.

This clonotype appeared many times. CDR3 sequence: CSARDRLLNTGELFF. The CDR3, as DNA: TGCAGTGCTAGAGATAGGCTATTGAACACCGGGGAGCTGTTTTTT. The chain is built from TRBV20-1 and TRBJ2-2; the D is unclear. CDR1 and CDR2 (germline): DFQATT, SNEGSKA (reference sequence). Trimming took off 0 bases at V and 1 base at J, with 9 bases between the two ends. The CDR3 extends over 15 amino acids.

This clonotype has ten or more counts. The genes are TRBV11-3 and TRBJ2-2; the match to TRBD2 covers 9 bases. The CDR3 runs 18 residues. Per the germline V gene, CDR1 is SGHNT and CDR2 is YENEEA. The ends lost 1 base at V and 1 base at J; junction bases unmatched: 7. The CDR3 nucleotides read TGTGCCAGCAGCTTAGCAGGAGCGGGGGGCCTGAACACCGGGGAGCTGTTTTTT. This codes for CASSLAGAGGLNTGELFF. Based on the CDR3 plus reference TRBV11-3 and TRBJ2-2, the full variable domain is EAGVVQSPRYKIIEKKQPVAFWCNPISGHNTLYWYLQNLGQGPELLIRYENEEAVDDSQLPKDRFSAERLKGVDSTLKIQPAELGDSAVYLCASSLAGAGGLNTGELFFGEGSRLTVL.

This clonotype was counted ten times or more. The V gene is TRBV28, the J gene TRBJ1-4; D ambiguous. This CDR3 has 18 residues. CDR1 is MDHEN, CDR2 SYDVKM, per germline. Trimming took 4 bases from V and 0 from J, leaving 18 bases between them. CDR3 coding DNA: TGTGCCAGCAGTTCGCGGACGGCCTTGTCCGCAACTAATGAAAAACTGTTTTTT. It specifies CASSSRTALSATNEKLFF. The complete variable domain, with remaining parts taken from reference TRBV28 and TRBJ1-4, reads DVKVTQSSRYLVKRTGEKVFLECVQDMDHENMFWYRQDPGLGLRLIYFSYDVKMKEKGDIPEGYSVSREKKERFSLILESASTNQTSMYLCASSSRTALSATNEKLFFGSGTQLSVL.

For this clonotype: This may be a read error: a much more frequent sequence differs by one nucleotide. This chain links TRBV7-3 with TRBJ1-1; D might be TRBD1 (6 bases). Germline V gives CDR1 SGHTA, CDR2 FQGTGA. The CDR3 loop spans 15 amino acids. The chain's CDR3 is CASSPTGGGDTGAFF. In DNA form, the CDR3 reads TGTGCCAGCAGCCCGACCGGGGGCGGTGACACTGGAGCTTTCTTT.

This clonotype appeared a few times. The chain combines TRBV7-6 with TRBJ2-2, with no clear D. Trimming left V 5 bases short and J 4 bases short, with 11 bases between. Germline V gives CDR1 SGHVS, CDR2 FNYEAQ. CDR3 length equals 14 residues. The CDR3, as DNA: TGTGCCAGCAGCCCGGAAGTGGGCACCGGGGAGCTGTTTTTT. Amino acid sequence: CASSPEVGTGELFF.

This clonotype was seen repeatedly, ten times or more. For the CDR3, the DNA is TGTGCCACCAGTGACAATTATAGCAATCAGCCCCAGCATTTT. Its translation is CATSDNYSNQPQHF. V usage is TRBV24-1 and J usage is TRBJ1-5; D unresolved. V lost 4 bases to trimming and J lost 0 bases, with 6 bases between them. Germline CDR1 is KGHDR and CDR2 is SFDVKD. The CDR3 sequence is 14 residues long.

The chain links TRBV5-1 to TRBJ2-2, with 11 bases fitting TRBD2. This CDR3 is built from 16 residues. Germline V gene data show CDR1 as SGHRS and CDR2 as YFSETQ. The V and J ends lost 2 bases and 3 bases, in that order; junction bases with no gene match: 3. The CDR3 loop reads CASSFLAGGDTGELFF. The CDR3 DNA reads TGCGCCAGCAGCTTTCTAGCGGGGGGAGACACCGGGGAGCTGTTTTTT.

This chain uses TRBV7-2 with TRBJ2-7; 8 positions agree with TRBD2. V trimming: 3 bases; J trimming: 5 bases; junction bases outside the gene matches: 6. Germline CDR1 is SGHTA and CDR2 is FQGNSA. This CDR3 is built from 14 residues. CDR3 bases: TGTGCCAGCAGCTTGGGGACTAGTATGAACGAGCAGTACTTC. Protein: CASSLGTSMNEQYF.

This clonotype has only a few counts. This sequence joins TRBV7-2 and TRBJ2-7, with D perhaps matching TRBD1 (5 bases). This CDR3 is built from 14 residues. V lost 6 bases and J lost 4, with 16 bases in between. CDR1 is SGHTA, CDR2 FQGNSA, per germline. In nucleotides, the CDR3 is TGTGCCAGCAGTTTCCTTGGACACCAATACGAGCAGTACTTC. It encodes CASSFLGHQYEQYF.

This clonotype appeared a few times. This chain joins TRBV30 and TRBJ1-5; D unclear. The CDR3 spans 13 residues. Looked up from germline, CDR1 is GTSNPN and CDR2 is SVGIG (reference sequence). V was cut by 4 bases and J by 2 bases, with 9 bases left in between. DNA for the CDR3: TGTGCCTGGACGGCCGGGGGCAATCAGCCCCAGCATTTT. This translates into CAWTAGGNQPQHF.

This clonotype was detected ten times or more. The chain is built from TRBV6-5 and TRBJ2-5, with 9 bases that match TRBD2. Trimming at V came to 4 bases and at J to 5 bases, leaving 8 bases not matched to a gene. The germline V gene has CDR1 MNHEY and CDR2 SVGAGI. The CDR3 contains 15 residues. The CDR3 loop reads CASSLGSGSRETQYF. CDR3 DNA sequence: TGTGCCAGCAGTTTAGGTAGCGGGAGCAGGGAGACCCAGTACTTC.

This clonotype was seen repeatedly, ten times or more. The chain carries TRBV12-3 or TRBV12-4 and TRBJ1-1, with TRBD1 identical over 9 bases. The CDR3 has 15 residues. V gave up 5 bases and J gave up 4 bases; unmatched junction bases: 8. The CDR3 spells CASSLETGGGTEAFF. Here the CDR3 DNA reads TGTGCCAGCAGTCTGGAGACAGGGGGAGGCACTGAAGCTTTCTTT.

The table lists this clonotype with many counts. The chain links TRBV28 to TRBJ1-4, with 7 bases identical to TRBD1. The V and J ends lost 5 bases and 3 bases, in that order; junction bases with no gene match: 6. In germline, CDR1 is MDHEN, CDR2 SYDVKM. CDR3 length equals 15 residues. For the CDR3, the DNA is TGTGCCAGCAGTCTACAGGGGTCGGCTAATGAAAAACTGTTTTTT. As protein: CASSLQGSANEKLFF.

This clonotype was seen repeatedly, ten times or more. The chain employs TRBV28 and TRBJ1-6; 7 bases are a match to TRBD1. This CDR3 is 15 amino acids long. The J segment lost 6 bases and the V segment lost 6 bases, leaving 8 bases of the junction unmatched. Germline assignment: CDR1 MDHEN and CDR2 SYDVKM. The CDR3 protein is CASSSRGRGNSPLHF. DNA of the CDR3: TGTGCCAGCAGCTCTAGGGGGCGAGGTAATTCACCCCTCCACTTT. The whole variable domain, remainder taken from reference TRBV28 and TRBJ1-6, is DVKVTQSSRYLVKRTGEKVFLECVQDMDHENMFWYRQDPGLGLRLIYFSYDVKMKEKGDIPEGYSVSREKKERFSLILESASTNQTSMYLCASSSRGRGNSPLHFGNGTRLTVT.

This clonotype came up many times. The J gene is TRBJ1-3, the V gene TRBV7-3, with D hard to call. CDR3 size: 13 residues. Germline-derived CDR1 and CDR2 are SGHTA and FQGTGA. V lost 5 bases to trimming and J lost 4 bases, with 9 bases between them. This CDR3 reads CASSPTSGNTIYF. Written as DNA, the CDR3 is TGTGCCAGCAGCCCCACGAGCGGAAACACCATATATTTT.

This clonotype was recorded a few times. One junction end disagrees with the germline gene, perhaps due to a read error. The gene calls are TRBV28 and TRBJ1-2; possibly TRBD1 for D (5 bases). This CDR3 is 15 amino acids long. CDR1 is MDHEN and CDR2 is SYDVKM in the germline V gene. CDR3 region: CASSLTRGPGGGCTF. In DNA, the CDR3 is TGTGCCAGCAGTCTAACAAGGGGTCCCGGGGGAGGCTGCACCTTC.

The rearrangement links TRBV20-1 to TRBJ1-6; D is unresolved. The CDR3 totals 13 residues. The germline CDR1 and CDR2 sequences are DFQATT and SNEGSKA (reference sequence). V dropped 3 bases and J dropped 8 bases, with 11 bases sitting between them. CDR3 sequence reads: CSASRQADSPLHF. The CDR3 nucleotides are TGCAGTGCTAGTCGTCAGGCGGATTCACCCCTCCACTTT.

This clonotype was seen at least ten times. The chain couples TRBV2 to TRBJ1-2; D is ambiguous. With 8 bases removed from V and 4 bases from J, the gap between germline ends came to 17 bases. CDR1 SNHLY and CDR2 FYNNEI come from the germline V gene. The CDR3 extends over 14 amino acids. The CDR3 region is CASGFTFLGYGYTF. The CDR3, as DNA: TGTGCCAGCGGATTCACTTTCTTGGGCTATGGCTACACCTTC.

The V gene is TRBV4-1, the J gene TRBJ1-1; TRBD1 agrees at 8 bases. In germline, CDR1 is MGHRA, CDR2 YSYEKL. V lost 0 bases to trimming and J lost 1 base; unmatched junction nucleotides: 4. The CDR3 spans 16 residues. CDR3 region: CASSQDPGTGNTEAFF. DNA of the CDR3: TGCGCCAGCAGCCAAGATCCGGGGACAGGGAACACTGAAGCTTTCTTT.

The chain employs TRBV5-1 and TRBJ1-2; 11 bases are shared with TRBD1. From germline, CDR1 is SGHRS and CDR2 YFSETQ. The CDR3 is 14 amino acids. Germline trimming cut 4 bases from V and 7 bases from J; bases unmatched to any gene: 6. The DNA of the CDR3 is TGCGCCAGCAGCGTGGACAGGGGGCGGTTTGGCTACACCTTC. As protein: CASSVDRGRFGYTF.